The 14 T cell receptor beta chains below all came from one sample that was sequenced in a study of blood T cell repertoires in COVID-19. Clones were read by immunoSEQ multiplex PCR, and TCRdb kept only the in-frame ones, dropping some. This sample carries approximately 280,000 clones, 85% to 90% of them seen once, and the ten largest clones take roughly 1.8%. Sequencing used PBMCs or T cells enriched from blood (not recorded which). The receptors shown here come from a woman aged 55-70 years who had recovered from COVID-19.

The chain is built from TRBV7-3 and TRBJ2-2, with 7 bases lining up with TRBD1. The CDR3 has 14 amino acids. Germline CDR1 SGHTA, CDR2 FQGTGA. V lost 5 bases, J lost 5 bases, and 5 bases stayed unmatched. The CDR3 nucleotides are TGTGCCAGCAGCGCCGGGACAGCGACCGGGGAGCTGTTTTTT. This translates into CASSAGTATGELFF.

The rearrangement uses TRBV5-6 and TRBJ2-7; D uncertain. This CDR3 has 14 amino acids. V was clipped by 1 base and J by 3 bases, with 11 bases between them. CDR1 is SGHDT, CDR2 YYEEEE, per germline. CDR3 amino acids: CASSLSHRDYEQYF. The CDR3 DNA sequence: TGTGCCAGCAGCTTGTCCCACAGAGACTACGAGCAGTACTTC.

CDR3 nucleotides: TGTGCCAGCAGCTTACAGGGGACGAACACCGGGGAGCTGTTTTTT. This encodes CASSLQGTNTGELFF. The rearrangement links TRBV11-2 to TRBJ2-2, with TRBD1 as a possible D gene (6 bases). Per germline, CDR1 SGHAT and CDR2 FQNNGV. V lost 2 bases to trimming and J lost 0 bases, with 7 bases between them. The CDR3 is 15 amino acids.

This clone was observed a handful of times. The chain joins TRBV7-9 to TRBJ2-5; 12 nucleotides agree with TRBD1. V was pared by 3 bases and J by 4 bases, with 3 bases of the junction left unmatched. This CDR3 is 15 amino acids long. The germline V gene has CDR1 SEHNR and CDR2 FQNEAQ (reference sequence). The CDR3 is CASSFGTGGLETQYF. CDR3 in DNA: TGTGCCAGCAGCTTCGGGACAGGGGGCTTAGAGACCCAGTACTTC.

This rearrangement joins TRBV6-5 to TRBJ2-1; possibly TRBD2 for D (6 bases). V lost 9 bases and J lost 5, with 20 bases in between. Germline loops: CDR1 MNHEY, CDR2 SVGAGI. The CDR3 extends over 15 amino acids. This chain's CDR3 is CARLPGVSTNNEQFF. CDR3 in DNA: TGTGCCAGACTCCCGGGGGTATCTACCAACAATGAGCAGTTCTTC.

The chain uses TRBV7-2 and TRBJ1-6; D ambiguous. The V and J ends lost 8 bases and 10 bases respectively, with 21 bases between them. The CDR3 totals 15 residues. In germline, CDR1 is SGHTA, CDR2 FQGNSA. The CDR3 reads CASPPGGESRSPLHF. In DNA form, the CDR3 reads TGTGCCAGCCCCCCGGGAGGCGAATCAAGATCACCCCTCCACTTT.

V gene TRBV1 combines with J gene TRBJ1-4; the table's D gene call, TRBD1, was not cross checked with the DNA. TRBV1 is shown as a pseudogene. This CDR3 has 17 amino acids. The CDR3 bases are TGCACCAGCAGCCCCGGGACAGGTAAAGGGGGGGGTGAAAAACTGTTTTTT. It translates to CTSSPGTGKGGGEKLFF.

CDR3 DNA sequence: TGTGCCAGCAGCCAAAATTTAGATGAGCAGTTCTTC. Translated: CASSQNLDEQFF. V usage is TRBV11-3 and J usage is TRBJ2-1; D is unresolved. Germline assignment: CDR1 SGHNT and CDR2 YENEEA. This CDR3 spans 12 amino acids. Trimming shortened V by 5 bases and J by 8 bases, and 10 bases separated the two germline ends.

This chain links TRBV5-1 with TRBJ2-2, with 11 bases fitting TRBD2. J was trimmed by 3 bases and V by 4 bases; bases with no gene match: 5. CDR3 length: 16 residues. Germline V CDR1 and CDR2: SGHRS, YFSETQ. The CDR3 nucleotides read TGCGCCAGCAGCGAAACTAGCGGGAGTGACACCGGGGAGCTGTTTTTT. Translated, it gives CASSETSGSDTGELFF.

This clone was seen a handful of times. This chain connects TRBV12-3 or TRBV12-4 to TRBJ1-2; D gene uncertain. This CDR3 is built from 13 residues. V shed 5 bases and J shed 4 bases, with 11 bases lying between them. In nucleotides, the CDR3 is TGTGCCAGCAGTCCCGGACTGGCCTATGGCTACACCTTC. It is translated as CASSPGLAYGYTF.

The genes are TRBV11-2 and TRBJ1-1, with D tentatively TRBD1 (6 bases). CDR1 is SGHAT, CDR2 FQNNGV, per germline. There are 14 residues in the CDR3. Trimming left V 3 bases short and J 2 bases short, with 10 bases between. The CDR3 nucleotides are TGTGCCAGCAGCTTTACGACAGGCAACACTGAAGCTTTCTTT. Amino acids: CASSFTTGNTEAFF.

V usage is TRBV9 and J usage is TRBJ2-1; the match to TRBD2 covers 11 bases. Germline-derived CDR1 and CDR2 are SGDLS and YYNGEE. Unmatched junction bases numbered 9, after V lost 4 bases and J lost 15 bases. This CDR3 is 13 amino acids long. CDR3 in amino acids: CASSPGSGGALFF. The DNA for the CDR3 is TGTGCCAGCAGCCCGGGTAGCGGGGGGGCCTTGTTCTTC.

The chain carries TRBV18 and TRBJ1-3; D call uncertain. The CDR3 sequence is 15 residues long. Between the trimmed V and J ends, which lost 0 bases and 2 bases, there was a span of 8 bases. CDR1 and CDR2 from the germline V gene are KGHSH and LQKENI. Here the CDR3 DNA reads TGTGCCAGCTCACCACCGGCTGTAACTGGAAACACCATATATTTT. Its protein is CASSPPAVTGNTIYF.

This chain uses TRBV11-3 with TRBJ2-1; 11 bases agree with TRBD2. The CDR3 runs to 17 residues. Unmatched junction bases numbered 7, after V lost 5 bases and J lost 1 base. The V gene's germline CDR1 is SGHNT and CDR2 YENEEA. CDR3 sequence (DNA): TGTGCCAGCAGCCCTACTAGCGGGGGTCTTTCCTACAATGAGCAGTTCTTC. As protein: CASSPTSGGLSYNEQFF.